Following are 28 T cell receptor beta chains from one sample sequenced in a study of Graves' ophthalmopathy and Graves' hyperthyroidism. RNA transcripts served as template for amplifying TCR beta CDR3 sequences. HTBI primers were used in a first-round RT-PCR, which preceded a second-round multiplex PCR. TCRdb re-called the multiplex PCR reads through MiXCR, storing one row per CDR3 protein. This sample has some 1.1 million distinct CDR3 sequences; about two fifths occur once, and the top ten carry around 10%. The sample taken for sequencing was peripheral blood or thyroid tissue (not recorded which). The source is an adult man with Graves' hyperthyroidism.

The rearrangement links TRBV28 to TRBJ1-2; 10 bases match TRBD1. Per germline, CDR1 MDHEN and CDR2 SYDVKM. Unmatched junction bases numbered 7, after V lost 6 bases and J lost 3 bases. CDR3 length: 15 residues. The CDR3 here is CASRGRGTGDYGYTF. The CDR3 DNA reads TGTGCCAGCAGGGGACGCGGGACAGGGGACTATGGCTACACCTTC.

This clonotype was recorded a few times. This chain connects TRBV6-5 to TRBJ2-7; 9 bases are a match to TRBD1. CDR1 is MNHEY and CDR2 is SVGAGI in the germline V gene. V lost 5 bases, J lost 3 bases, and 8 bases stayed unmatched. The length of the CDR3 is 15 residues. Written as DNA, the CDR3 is TGTGCCAGCAGTGAAGCGGGACAGGGTGTCTACGAGCAGTACTTC. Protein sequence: CASSEAGQGVYEQYF.

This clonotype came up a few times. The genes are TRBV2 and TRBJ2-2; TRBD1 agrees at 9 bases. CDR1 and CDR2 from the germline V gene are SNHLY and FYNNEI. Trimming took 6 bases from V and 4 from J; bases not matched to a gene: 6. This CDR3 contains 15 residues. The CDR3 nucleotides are TGTGCCAGCAGGGGACAGGGCTCGAGCACCGGGGAGCTGTTTTTT. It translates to CASRGQGSSTGELFF.

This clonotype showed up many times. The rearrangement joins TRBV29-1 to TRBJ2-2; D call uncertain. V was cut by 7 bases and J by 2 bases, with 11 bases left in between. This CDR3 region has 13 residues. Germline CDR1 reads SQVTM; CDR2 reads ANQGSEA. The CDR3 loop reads CSALADNTGELFF. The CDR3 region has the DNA TGCAGCGCATTAGCAGATAACACCGGGGAGCTGTTTTTT.

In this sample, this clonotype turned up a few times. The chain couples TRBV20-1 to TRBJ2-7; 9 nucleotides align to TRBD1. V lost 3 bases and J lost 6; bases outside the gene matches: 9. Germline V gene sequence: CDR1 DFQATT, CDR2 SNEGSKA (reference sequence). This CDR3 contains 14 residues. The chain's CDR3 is CSASDDRGGGEQYF. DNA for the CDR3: TGCAGTGCTAGCGATGACAGGGGGGGCGGCGAGCAGTACTTC.

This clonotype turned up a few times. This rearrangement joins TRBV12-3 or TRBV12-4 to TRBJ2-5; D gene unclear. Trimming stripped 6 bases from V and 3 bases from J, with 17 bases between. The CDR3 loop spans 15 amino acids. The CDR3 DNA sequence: TGTGCCAGCAGCTTGACCCTGAACTCGGAAGAGACCCAGTACTTC. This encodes CASSLTLNSEETQYF.

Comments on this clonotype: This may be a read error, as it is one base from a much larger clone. The CDR3 reads CASRPVAENTIYF. DNA of the CDR3: TGTGCCAGCCGGCCTGTGGCGGAAAACACCATATATTTT. This chain links TRBV11-2 with TRBJ1-3; no firm D call. The CDR3 is 13 amino acids. Germline loops: CDR1 SGHAT, CDR2 FQNNGV. With 8 bases removed from V and 6 bases from J, the gap between germline ends came to 14 bases.

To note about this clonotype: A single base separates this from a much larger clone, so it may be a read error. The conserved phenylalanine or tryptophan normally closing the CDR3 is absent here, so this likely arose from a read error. The CDR3 nucleotides are TGTGCCAGCAGCCACGGGGGCTCTCAGCCCCAGCATCTT. This codes for CASSHGGSQPQHL. V usage is TRBV6-6 and J usage is TRBJ1-5, with a weak D call TRBD1 (6 bases). V lost 6 bases and J lost 6, with 12 bases in between. Germline values: CDR1 MNHNY, CDR2 SVGAGI (reference sequence). The CDR3 runs 13 residues.

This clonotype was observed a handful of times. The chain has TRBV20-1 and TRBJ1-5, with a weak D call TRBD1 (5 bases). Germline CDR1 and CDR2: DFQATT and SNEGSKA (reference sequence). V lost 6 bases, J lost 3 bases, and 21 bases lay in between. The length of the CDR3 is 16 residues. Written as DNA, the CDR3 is TGCAGTGCCCCCCGGGGGTCCGGGAGTAACAATCAGCCCCAGCATTTT. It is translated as CSAPRGSGSNNQPQHF.

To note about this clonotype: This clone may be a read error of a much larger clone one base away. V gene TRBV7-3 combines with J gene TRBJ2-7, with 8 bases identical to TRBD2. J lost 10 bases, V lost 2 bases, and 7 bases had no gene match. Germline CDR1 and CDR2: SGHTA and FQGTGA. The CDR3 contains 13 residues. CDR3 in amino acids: CASSLSGGAEQYF. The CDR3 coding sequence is TGTGCCAGCAGCTTATCGGGAGGGGCGGAACAGTACTTC.

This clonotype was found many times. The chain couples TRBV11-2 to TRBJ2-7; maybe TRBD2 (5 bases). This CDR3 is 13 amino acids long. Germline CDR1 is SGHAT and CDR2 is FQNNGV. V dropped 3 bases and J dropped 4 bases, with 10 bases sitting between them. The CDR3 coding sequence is TGTGCCAGCAGCTTCGGGGTAGGTTACGAGCAGTACTTC. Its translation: CASSFGVGYEQYF. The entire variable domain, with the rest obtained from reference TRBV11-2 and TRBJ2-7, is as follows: EAGVAQSPRYKIIEKRQSVAFWCNPISGHATLYWYQQILGQGPKLLIQFQNNGVVDDSQLPKDRFSAERLKGVDSTLKIQPAKLEDSAVYLCASSFGVGYEQYFGPGTRLTVT.

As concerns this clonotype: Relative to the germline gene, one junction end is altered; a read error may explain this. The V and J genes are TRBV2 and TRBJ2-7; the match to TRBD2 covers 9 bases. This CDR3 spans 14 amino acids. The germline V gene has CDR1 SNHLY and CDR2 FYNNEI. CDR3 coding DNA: TGCAGTGCTAGCGGTCTAGCGGGGTCCTACGAGCAGTACTTC. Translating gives CSASGLAGSYEQYF.

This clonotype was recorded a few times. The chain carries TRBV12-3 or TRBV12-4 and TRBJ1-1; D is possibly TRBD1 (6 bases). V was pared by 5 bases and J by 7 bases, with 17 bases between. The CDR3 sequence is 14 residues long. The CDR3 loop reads CASSIQGRKGEAFF. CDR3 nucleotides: TGTGCCAGCAGTATACAGGGAAGGAAAGGTGAAGCTTTCTTT.

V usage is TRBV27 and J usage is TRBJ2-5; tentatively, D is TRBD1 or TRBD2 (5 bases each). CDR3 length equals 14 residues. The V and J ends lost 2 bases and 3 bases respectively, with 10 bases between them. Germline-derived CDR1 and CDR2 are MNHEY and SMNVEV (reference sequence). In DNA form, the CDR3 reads TGTGCCAGCAGTTTACCTGTGGGGGAAGAGACCCAGTACTTC. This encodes CASSLPVGEETQYF.

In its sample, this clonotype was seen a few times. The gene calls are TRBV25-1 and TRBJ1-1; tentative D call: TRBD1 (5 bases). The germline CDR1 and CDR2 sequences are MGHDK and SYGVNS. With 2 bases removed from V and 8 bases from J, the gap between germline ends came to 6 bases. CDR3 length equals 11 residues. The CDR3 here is CASSEGAEAFF. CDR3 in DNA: TGTGCCAGCAGTGAAGGGGCAGAAGCTTTCTTT.

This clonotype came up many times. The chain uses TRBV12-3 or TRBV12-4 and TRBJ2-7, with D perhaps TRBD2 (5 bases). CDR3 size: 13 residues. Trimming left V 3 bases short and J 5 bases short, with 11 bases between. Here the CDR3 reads CASSLDGGHEQYF. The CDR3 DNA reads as TGTGCCAGCAGTTTGGACGGCGGGCACGAGCAGTACTTC.

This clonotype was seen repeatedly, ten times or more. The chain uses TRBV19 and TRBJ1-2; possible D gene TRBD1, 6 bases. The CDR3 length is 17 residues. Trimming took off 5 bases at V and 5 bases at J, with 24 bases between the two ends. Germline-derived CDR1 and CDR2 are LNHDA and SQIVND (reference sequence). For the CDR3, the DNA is TGTGCCAGTAGTCCTACCCAGACCGGGACACCGGGATATGGCTACACCTTC. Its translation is CASSPTQTGTPGYGYTF. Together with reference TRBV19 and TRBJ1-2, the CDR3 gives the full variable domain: DGGITQSPKYLFRKEGQNVTLSCEQNLNHDAMYWYRQDPGQGLRLIYYSQIVNDFQKGDIAEGYSVSREKKESFPLTVTSAQKNPTAFYLCASSPTQTGTPGYGYTFGSGTRLTVV.

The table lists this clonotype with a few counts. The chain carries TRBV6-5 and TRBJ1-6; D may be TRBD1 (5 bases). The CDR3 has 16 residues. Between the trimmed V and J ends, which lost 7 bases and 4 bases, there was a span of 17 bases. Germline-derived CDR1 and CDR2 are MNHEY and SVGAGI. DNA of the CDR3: TGTGCCAGCACCCACGGGGGGTTTGAATATAATTCACCCCTCCACTTT. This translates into CASTHGGFEYNSPLHF.

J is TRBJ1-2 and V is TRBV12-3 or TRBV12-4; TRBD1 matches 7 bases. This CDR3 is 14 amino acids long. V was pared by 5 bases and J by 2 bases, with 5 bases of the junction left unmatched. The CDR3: CASSQSGQNYGYTF. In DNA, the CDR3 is TGTGCCAGCAGTCAATCGGGACAGAACTATGGCTACACCTTC.

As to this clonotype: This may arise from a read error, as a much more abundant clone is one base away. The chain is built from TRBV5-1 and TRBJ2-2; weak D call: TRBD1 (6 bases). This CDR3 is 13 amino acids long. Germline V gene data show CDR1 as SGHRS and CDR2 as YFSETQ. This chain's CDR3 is CASDRTNTGELLF. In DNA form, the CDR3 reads TGTGCCAGCGACAGGACGAACACCGGGGAGCTGCTTTTT.

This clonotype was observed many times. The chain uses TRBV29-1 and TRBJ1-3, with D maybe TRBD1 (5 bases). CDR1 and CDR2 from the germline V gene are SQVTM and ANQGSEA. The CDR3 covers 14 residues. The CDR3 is CSAVIGTSGNTIYF. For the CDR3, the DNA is TGCAGTGCCGTTATTGGGACCTCTGGAAACACCATATATTTT.

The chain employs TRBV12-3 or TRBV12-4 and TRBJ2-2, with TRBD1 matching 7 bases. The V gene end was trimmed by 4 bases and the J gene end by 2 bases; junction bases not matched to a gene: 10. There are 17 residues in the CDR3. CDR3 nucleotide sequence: TGTGCCAGCAGTTACGTATTTGGGACAGAAAACACCGGGGAGCTGTTTTTT. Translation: CASSYVFGTENTGELFF.

The CDR3 DNA reads as TGCAGCGTGACACGGGCCATCTCTGGAAACACCTTC. Translating it yields CSVTRAISGNTF. This chain links TRBV29-1 with TRBJ1-2; D ambiguous. Germline V lookup: CDR1 SQVTM, CDR2 ANQGSEA. The germline V and J ends were trimmed by 6 bases and 12 bases, with 20 bases remaining between them. This CDR3 has 12 amino acids.

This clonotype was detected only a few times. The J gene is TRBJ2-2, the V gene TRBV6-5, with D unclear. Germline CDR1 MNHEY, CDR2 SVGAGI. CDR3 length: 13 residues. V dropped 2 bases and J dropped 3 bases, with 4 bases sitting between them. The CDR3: CASSYPDTGELFF. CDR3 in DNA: TGTGCCAGCAGTTACCCCGACACCGGGGAGCTGTTTTTT.

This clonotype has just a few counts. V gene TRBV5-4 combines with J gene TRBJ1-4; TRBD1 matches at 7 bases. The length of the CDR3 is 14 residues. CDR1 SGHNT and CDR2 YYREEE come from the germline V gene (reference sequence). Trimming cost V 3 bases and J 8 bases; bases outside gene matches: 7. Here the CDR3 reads CASSSGGQKEKLFF. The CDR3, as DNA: TGTGCCAGCAGCTCGGGGGGACAGAAGGAAAAACTGTTTTTT.

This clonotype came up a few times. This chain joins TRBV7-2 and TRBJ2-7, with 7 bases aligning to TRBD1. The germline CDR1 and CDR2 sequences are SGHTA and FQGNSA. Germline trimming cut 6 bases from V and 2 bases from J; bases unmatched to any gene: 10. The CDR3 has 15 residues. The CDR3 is CASSSSDRPTYEQYF. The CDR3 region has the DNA TGTGCCAGCAGTTCCTCGGACAGGCCGACCTACGAGCAGTACTTC. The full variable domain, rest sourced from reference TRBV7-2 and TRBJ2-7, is GAGVSQSPSNKVTEKGKDVELRCDPISGHTALYWYRQSLGQGLEFLIYFQGNSAPDKSGLPSDRFSAERTGGSVSTLTIQRTQQEDSAVYLCASSSSDRPTYEQYFGPGTRLTVT.

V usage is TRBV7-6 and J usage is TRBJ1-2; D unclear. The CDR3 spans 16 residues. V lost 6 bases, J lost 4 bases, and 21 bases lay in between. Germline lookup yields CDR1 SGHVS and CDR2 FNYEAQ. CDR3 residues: CASRPHDRGGPYGYTF. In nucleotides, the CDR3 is TGTGCCAGCAGACCCCACGACCGGGGTGGGCCCTATGGCTACACCTTC.

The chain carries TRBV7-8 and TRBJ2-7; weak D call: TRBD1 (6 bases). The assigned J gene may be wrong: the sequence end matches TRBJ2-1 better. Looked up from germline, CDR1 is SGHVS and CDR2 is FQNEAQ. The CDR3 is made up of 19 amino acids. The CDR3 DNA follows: TGTGCCAGCAGCTTCCGTGCCAGAGAGGTCACAGGGATTCCCTACGAGCAGTTCTTC. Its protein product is CASSFRAREVTGIPYEQFF.